What follows are 15 T cell receptor beta chains derived from one specimen sequenced in a study of CD8 T cells in Susac syndrome. Reverse transcription of roughly 0.45 to 1 ug RNA used random hexamers. From the immunoSEQ multiplex PCR reads, TCRdb called clonotypes with MiXCR, one entry per CDR3 protein. Here the sample spans about 240,000 distinct CDR3 sequences, about 95% being singletons. Sequencing was carried out using CD4+ T cells from PBMCs. The receptors were sampled from a human donor with Susac syndrome.

The rearrangement uses TRBV28 and TRBJ2-5, with 11 bases identical to TRBD2. V lost 7 bases, J lost 5 bases, and 9 bases stayed unmatched. Looked up from germline, CDR1 is MDHEN and CDR2 is SYDVKM. There are 15 residues in the CDR3. DNA of the CDR3: TGTGCCAGCATCTCCGGGCTAGCGGGAGGTGAGACCCAGTACTTC. Translating it yields CASISGLAGGETQYF.

In DNA, the CDR3 is TGTGCCATCAGTGAGCCGAGTCGAGTGATGGGGGGTAACTATGGCTACACCTTC. This translates into CAISEPSRVMGGNYGYTF. The rearrangement joins TRBV10-3 to TRBJ1-2; D possibly corresponds to TRBD1 (5 bases). V was shortened by 2 bases and J by 1 base, with 20 bases between the two germline ends. This CDR3 spans 18 amino acids. From germline, CDR1 is ENHRY and CDR2 SYGVKD.

This clonotype was picked up one time. This rearrangement joins TRBV29-1 to TRBJ2-3; 10 nucleotides line up with TRBD1. The CDR3 has 14 amino acids. The J segment lost 5 bases and the V segment lost 4 bases, leaving 6 bases of the junction unmatched. Looked up from germline, CDR1 is SQVTM and CDR2 is ANQGSEA. CDR3 sequence reads: CSVAGDRGLDTQYF. The CDR3, as DNA: TGCAGCGTTGCGGGGGACAGGGGCTTAGATACGCAGTATTTT.

The V call is TRBV7-8, the J call TRBJ2-1; possibly TRBD2 for D (6 bases). The CDR3 extends over 15 amino acids. Germline CDR1 SGHVS, CDR2 FQNEAQ. Trimming stripped 5 bases from V and 6 bases from J, with 17 bases between. The CDR3 DNA follows: TGTGCCAGCAGCCCGCAGGACGGGAGCTTCAATGAGCAGTTCTTC. It encodes CASSPQDGSFNEQFF. The full variable domain, rest sourced from reference TRBV7-8 and TRBJ2-1, is GAGVSQSPRYKVAKRGQDVALRCDPISGHVSLFWYQQALGQGPEFLTYFQNEAQLDKSGLPSDRFFAERPEGSVSTLKIQRTQQEDSAVYLCASSPQDGSFNEQFFGPGTRLTVL.

The chain uses TRBV29-1 and TRBJ2-3, with D perhaps TRBD2 (5 bases). Germline V gene lookup returns CDR1 SQVTM and CDR2 ANQGSEA. The germline V and J ends were trimmed by 3 bases and 1 base, with 29 bases remaining between them. The CDR3 is 20 amino acids. The CDR3 nucleotides are TGCAGCGTTGATCTACTACTAGTTCTAACCGGTACGCGCGGCACAGATACGCAGTATTTT. This gives the protein CSVDLLLVLTGTRGTDTQYF.

DNA of the CDR3: TGTGCCAGCAGTCCGAGGACAGGGTTCGGGTCCTACGAGCAGTACTTC. Translating it yields CASSPRTGFGSYEQYF. The V and J genes are TRBV28 and TRBJ2-7, with 8 bases that match TRBD1. The CDR3 is 16 residues long. With V trimmed by 5 bases and J by 1 base, 10 bases remained unmatched. From germline, CDR1 is MDHEN and CDR2 SYDVKM. The full variable domain, completed using reference TRBV28 and TRBJ2-7, is DVKVTQSSRYLVKRTGEKVFLECVQDMDHENMFWYRQDPGLGLRLIYFSYDVKMKEKGDIPEGYSVSREKKERFSLILESASTNQTSMYLCASSPRTGFGSYEQYFGPGTRLTVT.

The rearrangement joins TRBV5-1 to TRBJ2-5; perhaps TRBD2 as D (6 bases). This CDR3 has 12 amino acids. Germline CDR1 SGHRS, CDR2 YFSETQ. The V end was cut by 3 bases, the J end by 9 bases, with 12 bases between. The CDR3 DNA reads TGCGCCAGCAGCTCCGGCGGGATAGCCCAGTACTTC. This codes for CASSSGGIAQYF.

The chain couples TRBV4-1 to TRBJ1-2; 7 bases agree with TRBD1. CDR3 size: 14 residues. CDR1 and CDR2 from the germline V gene are MGHRA and YSYEKL. The junction had 6 bases not matched to a gene; V was cut back by 0 bases and J by 8 bases. This CDR3 is CASSQDAGGFGYTF. For the CDR3, the DNA is TGCGCCAGCAGCCAAGATGCAGGGGGATTCGGCTACACCTTC.

The CDR3 coding sequence is TGCAGTGCTAGATCCCCTAGCGGGAGGCGAGCCTACGAGCAGTACTTC. It is translated as CSARSPSGRRAYEQYF. V and J are TRBV20-1 and TRBJ2-7; the match to TRBD2 covers 11 bases. The J segment lost 2 bases and the V segment lost 2 bases, leaving 8 bases of the junction unmatched. Per germline, CDR1 DFQATT and CDR2 SNEGSKA (reference sequence). The length of the CDR3 is 16 residues.

The chain has TRBV30 and TRBJ1-1, with 10 bases that match TRBD1. Trimming removed 0 bases from V and 5 bases from J; junction bases left unmatched: 6. The germline V gene encodes CDR1 GTSNPN and CDR2 SVGIG (reference sequence). The CDR3 consists of 15 residues. CDR3 in amino acids: CAWSVPDRGRTEAFF. The CDR3 bases are TGTGCCTGGAGTGTCCCCGACAGGGGGCGTACTGAAGCTTTCTTT.

The V and J genes are TRBV28 and TRBJ1-2; D possibly corresponds to TRBD1 (6 bases). CDR1 is MDHEN, CDR2 SYDVKM, per germline. The length of the CDR3 is 16 residues. The V gene lost 7 bases and the J gene lost 0 bases, with 18 bases spanning the gap. The CDR3 sequence is CASKVSGARSNYGYTF. CDR3 bases: TGTGCCAGCAAGGTTTCAGGGGCAAGATCTAACTATGGCTACACCTTC.

The CDR3 DNA sequence: TGTGCCAGCAGCCAACGGGGGCTTACCTACGAGCAGTACTTC. It encodes CASSQRGLTYEQYF. The chain links TRBV3-1 to TRBJ2-7, with D possibly called TRBD1 or TRBD2 (6 bases each). Germline CDR1 LGHDT, CDR2 YNNKEL (reference sequence). There are 14 residues in the CDR3. Trimming stripped 2 bases from V and 2 bases from J, with 10 bases between.

This clonotype was seen just once. This rearrangement joins TRBV29-1 to TRBJ2-7; tentative D call: TRBD2 (6 bases). V shed 6 bases and J shed 2 bases, with 11 bases lying between them. Germline V gene sequence: CDR1 SQVTM, CDR2 ANQGSEA. This CDR3 is built from 12 residues. The CDR3, as DNA: TGCAGCGTGGGGACTCAGGCCTACGAGCAGTACTTC. Protein sequence: CSVGTQAYEQYF.

This chain links TRBV6-5 with TRBJ2-7; a possible D gene is TRBD1 (5 bases). Germline V lookup: CDR1 MNHEY, CDR2 SVGAGI. Trimming cost V 6 bases and J 2 bases, with 17 bases left between them. This CDR3 region has 15 residues. The CDR3 region has the DNA TGTGCCAGCAGAAAGGCGGTAAGGGGCACCTACGAGCAGTACTTC. Its protein is CASRKAVRGTYEQYF.

The chain has TRBV23-1 and TRBJ2-7, with D perhaps TRBD2 (7 bases). TRBV23-1 counts as an open reading frame of uncertain function. V was shortened by 6 bases and J by 0 bases, with 18 bases between the two germline ends. The CDR3 sequence is 16 residues long. CDR3 amino acids: CASSSKGGKSSYEQYF. The CDR3 region has the DNA TGCGCCAGCAGCTCTAAGGGGGGGAAGAGCTCCTACGAGCAGTACTTC.